These 13 T cell receptor beta chains share one sample of origin, sequenced in a study of T cell responses to AZD1222 COVID-19 vaccine. Method: immunoSEQ multiplex PCR; TCRdb's copy keeps in-frame clones and lacks some. The sample has 90,000 to 120,000 clones; 90% to 95% are singletons. The sequencing here drew on peripheral blood, taken 28 days after the second AZD1222 dose. The receptors here all came from an adult who received the AZD1222 COVID-19 vaccine.

This clone was observed once. This chain joins TRBV6-5 and TRBJ2-3; 9 nucleotides line up with TRBD2. Germline values: CDR1 MNHEY, CDR2 SVGAGI. The CDR3 extends over 13 amino acids. Losses at the gene ends were 8 bases for V and 8 bases for J; bases not matched to a gene: 8. CDR3 region: CASRLAALGTQYF. Here the CDR3 DNA reads TGTGCCAGCCGACTAGCGGCCCTGGGTACGCAGTATTTT.

V usage is TRBV28 and J usage is TRBJ2-1, with 8 bases matching TRBD1. Germline V gene sequence: CDR1 MDHEN, CDR2 SYDVKM. The CDR3 is 16 residues long. The V segment lost 5 bases and the J segment 1 base; nucleotides outside the gene matches: 7. Here the CDR3 DNA reads TGTGCCAGCAGTCGGACCACAGGGGGTTCCTACAATGAGCAGTTCTTC. It specifies CASSRTTGGSYNEQFF.

The rearrangement uses TRBV2 and TRBJ2-7, with 9 bases matching TRBD2. V gave up 6 bases and J gave up 3 bases; unmatched junction bases: 18. Germline V CDR1 and CDR2: SNHLY, FYNNEI. The CDR3 loop spans 18 amino acids. CDR3 sequence (DNA): TGTGCCAGCAGGCCTCGGTTAGGGAGTAGCGGGGGAGGCTACGAGCAGTACTTC. It specifies CASRPRLGSSGGGYEQYF. The variable domain in full, completed from reference TRBV2 and TRBJ2-7, reads EPEVTQTPSHQVTQMGQEVILRCVPISNHLYFYWYRQILGQKVEFLVSFYNNEISEKSEIFDDQFSVERPDGSNFTLKIRSTKLEDSAMYFCASRPRLGSSGGGYEQYFGPGTRLTVT.

The chain employs TRBV7-2 and TRBJ2-5; the D is unclear. This CDR3 is built from 15 residues. Trimming cost V 0 bases and J 2 bases, with 10 bases left between them. CDR1 is SGHTA, CDR2 FQGNSA, per germline. CDR3 region: CASSLASTVQETQYF. CDR3 in DNA: TGTGCCAGCAGCTTAGCGTCCACGGTTCAAGAGACCCAGTACTTC.

This rearrangement joins TRBV18 to TRBJ1-1; D perhaps matches TRBD1 (6 bases). Germline CDR1 reads KGHSH; CDR2 reads LQKENI. V was shortened by 6 bases and J by 0 bases, with 17 bases between the two germline ends. The CDR3 is 16 amino acids. The CDR3 region is CASSTSGTSMNTEAFF. CDR3 coding DNA: TGTGCCAGCTCGACTTCGGGGACATCGATGAACACTGAAGCTTTCTTT.

The CDR3 reads CASSQGQGPLGTEAFF. The CDR3 nucleotides read TGCGCCAGCAGCCAGGGACAGGGACCTTTGGGCACTGAAGCTTTCTTT. V usage is TRBV4-1 and J usage is TRBJ1-1, with 9 bases fitting TRBD1. The CDR3 consists of 16 residues. V lost 3 bases to trimming and J lost 4 bases; unmatched junction nucleotides: 9. Per the germline V gene, CDR1 is MGHRA and CDR2 is YSYEKL.

J is TRBJ2-2 and V is TRBV5-1, with 11 bases fitting TRBD1. This CDR3 contains 16 residues. Germline CDR1 SGHRS, CDR2 YFSETQ. V gave up 5 bases and J gave up 5 bases; unmatched junction bases: 8. CDR3 nucleotide sequence: TGCGCCAGCAGTCGAGACCGGGACAGGGGGACCGGGGAGCTGTTTTTT. Its translation is CASSRDRDRGTGELFF.

A remark on this clone: One end of the junction is discordant with germline, which a read error may explain. The V call is TRBV11-2, the J call TRBJ2-3, with no clear D. The CDR3 extends over 14 amino acids. CDR1 SGHAT and CDR2 FQNNGV come from the germline V gene. CDR3: CASSLDGPTDTQYF. CDR3 bases: TGTGCCAGCAGCCTAGACGGTCCCACAGATACGCAGTATTTT.

V and J are TRBV28 and TRBJ1-2; TRBD1 agrees at 7 bases. Trimming took 7 bases from V and 7 from J; bases not matched to a gene: 9. This CDR3 has 13 residues. The germline CDR1 and CDR2 sequences are MDHEN and SYDVKM. The CDR3 region is CASTQDYRGGYTF. For the CDR3, the DNA is TGTGCCAGCACTCAAGATTACAGGGGTGGCTACACCTTC.

The V call is TRBV12-3 or TRBV12-4, the J call TRBJ1-2; unclear D gene. CDR3 length: 13 residues. V was trimmed by 3 bases and J by 4 bases, leaving 9 bases between them. The CDR3, as DNA: TGTGCCAGCAGTTTGGGAGTTGTCTATGGCTACACCTTC. This encodes CASSLGVVYGYTF.

The sample holds a few counts of this clone. The chain combines TRBV18 with TRBJ1-4; TRBD1 is a possible D gene (5 bases). V was trimmed by 1 base and J by 2 bases, leaving 11 bases between them. This CDR3 comprises 16 residues. CDR1 and CDR2 (germline): KGHSH, LQKENI. CDR3 protein: CASSPRGVPTNEKLFF. DNA of the CDR3: TGTGCCAGCTCACCACGAGGGGTCCCGACTAATGAAAAACTGTTTTTT. Variable domain in full (rest from reference TRBV18 and TRBJ1-4): NAGVMQNPRHLVRRRGQEARLRCSPMKGHSHVYWYRQLPEEGLKFMVYLQKENIIDESGMPKERFSAEFPKEGPSILRIQQVVRGDSAAYFCASSPRGVPTNEKLFFGSGTQLSVL.

CDR3 loop: CASSAPGGTGLTQYF. The DNA of the CDR3 is TGTGCCAGCAGCGCCCCCGGGGGGACAGGGTTGACCCAGTACTTC. This chain joins TRBV11-2 and TRBJ2-5, with 9 nucleotides matching TRBD1. Germline assignment: CDR1 SGHAT and CDR2 FQNNGV. The ends lost 5 bases at V and 7 bases at J; junction bases unmatched: 11. The CDR3 totals 15 residues.

This clone appeared once. The V call is TRBV5-1, the J call TRBJ2-3; D is uncertain. Germline CDR1 SGHRS, CDR2 YFSETQ. The CDR3 runs to 13 residues. V was pared by 1 base and J by 0 bases, with 3 bases between. The DNA for the CDR3 is TGCGCCAGCAGCTTGCCAAGCACAGATACGCAGTATTTT. Translating it yields CASSLPSTDTQYF.